This T cell receptor (beta chain) originates from a study of technical replicates of blood from a few donors. The repertoire was sequenced with immunoSEQ multiplex PCR; TCRdb's copy has only in-frame clones and lacks some. The repertoire includes roughly 70,000 clones, roughly nine tenths of them detected once, and roughly 0.4% sits in the top ten. Trimming cost V 7 bases and J 0 bases; bases outside gene matches: 16. CDR1 and CDR2 (germline): LNHDA, SQIVND (reference sequence). The CDR3 has 18 amino acids. The rearrangement links TRBV19 to TRBJ2-3, with 7 bases lining up with TRBD2. The material sequenced was T cells isolated from PBMCs. The clonotype was recovered from a human donor in good health. CDR3 region: CASKISHGRGISTDTQYF. In DNA, the CDR3 is TGTGCCAGTAAGATTTCCCACGGGCGGGGGATCAGCACAGATACGCAGTATTTT.